These 10 T cell receptor beta chains share one sample of origin, sequenced in a study of metastatic and nonmetastatic thyroid tumors. From the PCR reads, TCRdb re-called clones with MiXCR. The top ten clones hold roughly 25% of a sample with roughly 7,900 clones, roughly 28% of them seen once. Thyroid surgery took place with no prior treatment in any patient. The source material was adjacent normal tissue. Receptor source: a male donor with papillary thyroid cancer or a benign thyroid nodule (not recorded which). Some clones in this sample may be carry-over from other donors' samples.

Here the CDR3 reads CSASTNGPPGTQYF. The CDR3 DNA follows: TGCAGTGCCTCCACTAACGGCCCCCCTGGGACCCAGTACTTC. The chain employs TRBV20-1 and TRBJ2-5; D unclear. Germline loops: CDR1 DFQATT, CDR2 SNEGSKA (reference sequence). This CDR3 has 14 amino acids. V was clipped by 6 bases and J by 7 bases, with 21 bases between them.

This sequence joins TRBV7-8 and TRBJ1-2; TRBD1 aligns across 9 bases. The CDR3 is 16 residues long. V lost 2 bases and J lost 8; bases outside the gene matches: 12. Germline V gene lookup returns CDR1 SGHVS and CDR2 FQNEAQ. In DNA form, the CDR3 reads TGTGCCAGCAGCTTAAGGGTACAGGGGGCAGTGGAGGGCTACACCTTC. Protein sequence: CASSLRVQGAVEGYTF.

To note about this clone: The junction differs from germline at one of its ends, possibly a read error. The CDR3 loop reads CASTTSVGELYF. The CDR3 DNA is TGTGCCAGCACCACTTCTGTGGGCGAGCTGTACTTC. The chain couples TRBV28 to TRBJ2-7; no reliable D call. CDR1 MDHEN and CDR2 SYDVKM come from the germline V gene. This CDR3 contains 12 residues.

In its sample, this clone was seen many times. This same CDR3 is encoded by further DNA sequences in the sample. The chain combines TRBV7-9 with TRBJ2-3; TRBD2 agrees at 7 bases. The CDR3 has 15 residues. CDR1 is SEHNR and CDR2 is FQNEAQ in the germline V gene (reference sequence). V trimming: 6 bases; J trimming: 3 bases; junction bases outside the gene matches: 9. The CDR3 sequence: CASSSRGEGTDTQYF. The CDR3 DNA follows: TGTGCCAGCAGTTCCCGAGGGGAGGGGACAGATACGCAGTATTTT.

This clone is medium-sized by share. The chain uses TRBV7-6 and TRBJ2-2; 10 bases are shared with TRBD2. The V segment lost 2 bases and the J segment 7 bases; nucleotides outside the gene matches: 10. The CDR3 sequence is 17 residues long. From germline, CDR1 is SGHVS and CDR2 FNYEAQ. This CDR3 is CASSLRSASGRGGELFF. The CDR3, as DNA: TGTGCCAGCAGCTTACGGTCGGCTAGCGGGAGAGGCGGGGAGCTGTTTTTT.

This clone occurred many times. This chain links TRBV15 with TRBJ2-3; D call uncertain. Per germline, CDR1 LNHNV and CDR2 YYDKDF (reference sequence). This CDR3 contains 18 residues. V gave up 0 bases and J gave up 8 bases, with 24 bases separating them. The CDR3 DNA reads TGTGCCACCAGCAGAGAATCCGGTCCAATAGGCGGTCTTGGTACGCAGTATTTT. Translated: CATSRESGPIGGLGTQYF. Supplemented by reference TRBV15 and TRBJ2-3, the full variable domain reads DAMVIQNPRYQVTQFGKPVTLSCSQTLNHNVMYWYQQKSSQAPKLLFHYYDKDFNNEADTPDNFQSRRPNTSFCFLDIRSPGLGDTAMYLCATSRESGPIGGLGTQYFGPGTRLTVL.

This clone was seen ten or more times. Compared with germline, one end of the junction differs, possibly owing to a read error. This sequence joins TRBV7-9 and TRBJ2-5, with TRBD2 matching 7 bases. Germline CDR1 and CDR2: SEHNR and FQNEAQ (reference sequence). There are 12 residues in the CDR3. The CDR3 DNA reads TGTGCCAGCAGCTCCATGGGAGGGAATGGAGACTTC. It encodes CASSSMGGNGDF.

Of note for this clone: One end of the junction varies from germline; a read error may be responsible. This chain connects TRBV19 to TRBJ1-2, with D maybe TRBD1 (5 bases). The germline V gene encodes CDR1 LNHDA and CDR2 SQIVND (reference sequence). The CDR3 extends over 14 amino acids. This chain's CDR3 is CASSFGGLEYGYIF. CDR3 DNA: TGTGCCAGTAGTTTCGGGGGGTTGGAGTATGGCTACATCTTC.

This clone is deemed medium-sized. The chain uses TRBV20-1 and TRBJ2-2, with TRBD1 identical over 10 bases. This CDR3 spans 14 amino acids. V lost 6 bases, J lost 2 bases, and 3 bases stayed unmatched. Germline-derived CDR1 and CDR2 are DFQATT and SNEGSKA (reference sequence). Here the CDR3 reads CSAQTGGNTGELFF. The CDR3 DNA reads as TGCAGTGCGCAGACAGGGGGCAACACCGGGGAGCTGTTTTTT.

This clone showed up many times. The chain carries TRBV11-3 and TRBJ1-1, with a tentative D call TRBD1 (5 bases). Per the germline V gene, CDR1 is SGHNT and CDR2 is YENEEA. The V end lost 2 bases, the J end lost 4 bases, and 8 bases lay between the germline ends. The CDR3 loop spans 13 amino acids. CDR3: CASSLRGSTEAFF. For the CDR3, the DNA is TGTGCCAGCAGCTTACGGGGGAGCACTGAAGCTTTCTTT.